This T cell receptor (beta chain) was recorded in a study of beta chain features in type 1 diabetes. Study observations and caveats: Moderately but significantly shorter TCRB CDR3s were found in Type 1 diabetes patients in all four CD4+ subsets. PCR might show a preference for shorter templates, equally across patients and controls. These data did not resolve whether HLA type affects TCRB rearrangement. Diminished insertions and augmented deletions at VDJ junctions characterized type 1 diabetes patients.

As for this clone: Its matching antigen is unknown.

Sequencing targeted expressed TCRB transcripts, as all isolated RNA had been reverse transcribed. Naive, central memory and regulatory T cell samples came to a mean of roughly 3.6 million reads. Libraries were prepared by immunoSEQ multiplex PCR; TCRdb keeps only in-frame clonotypes and omits some of them. The sample contains a few hundred thousand clones, 8.5% to 10% of which appear only once. Trimming removed 5 bases from V and 14 bases from J, with 16 bases in between. CDR1 and CDR2 from the germline V gene are LNHNV and YYDKDF (reference sequence). The CDR3 is made up of 12 amino acids. The sequenced sample consisted of central memory CD4+ T cells from blood. This chain connects TRBV15 to TRBJ2-1, with TRBD2 as a possible D gene (5 bases). The origin of this receptor is a young man with type 1 diabetes. For the CDR3, the DNA is TGTGCCACCAGCCCCAACGGGGAAAGGGAGTTCTTC. Protein sequence: CATSPNGEREFF.